The clone carrying this T cell receptor beta chain was picked up many times. A marrow graft followed busulfan-fludarabine conditioning, with cyclophosphamide on days +3 and +4. Clones were read by immunoSEQ multiplex PCR, and TCRdb kept only the in-frame ones, dropping some. This sample has 10,000 to 12,000 clones, each found more than once. Germline lookup yields CDR1 KGHSH and CDR2 LQKENI. This CDR3 comprises 15 residues. Trimming removed 3 bases at V and 0 bases at J, with 10 bases between. This record comes from a study of T cells after posttransplantation cyclophosphamide. The input for sequencing was PBMCs, taken after allogeneic stem cell transplant with posttransplant cyclophosphamide. This receptor was taken from a female patient between 40 and 50 years old who received an allogeneic stem cell transplant from a related donor, was CMV-positive, and had no GVHD. Among the T cells, some may be from the graft donor. The chain couples TRBV18 to TRBJ2-3; possibly TRBD2 for D (5 bases). The DNA of the CDR3 is TGTGCCAGCTCACCCCCCGGGGTTAGCACAGATACGCAGTATTTT. Translation gives CASSPPGVSTDTQYF.